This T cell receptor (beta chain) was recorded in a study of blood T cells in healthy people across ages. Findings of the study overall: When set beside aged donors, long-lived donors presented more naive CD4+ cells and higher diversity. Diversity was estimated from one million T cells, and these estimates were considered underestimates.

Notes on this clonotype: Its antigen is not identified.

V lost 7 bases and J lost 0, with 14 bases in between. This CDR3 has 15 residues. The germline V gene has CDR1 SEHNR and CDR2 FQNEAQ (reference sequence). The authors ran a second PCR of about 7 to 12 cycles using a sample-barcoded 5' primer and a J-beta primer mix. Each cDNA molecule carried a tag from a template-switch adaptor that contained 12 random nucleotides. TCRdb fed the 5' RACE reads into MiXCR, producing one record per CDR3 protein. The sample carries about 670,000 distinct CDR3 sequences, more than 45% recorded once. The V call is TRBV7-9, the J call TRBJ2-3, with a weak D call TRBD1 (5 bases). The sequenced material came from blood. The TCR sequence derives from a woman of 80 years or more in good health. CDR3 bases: TGTGCCAGCAACCACAACCGACAGAGCACAGATACGCAGTATTTT. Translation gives CASNHNRQSTDTQYF.